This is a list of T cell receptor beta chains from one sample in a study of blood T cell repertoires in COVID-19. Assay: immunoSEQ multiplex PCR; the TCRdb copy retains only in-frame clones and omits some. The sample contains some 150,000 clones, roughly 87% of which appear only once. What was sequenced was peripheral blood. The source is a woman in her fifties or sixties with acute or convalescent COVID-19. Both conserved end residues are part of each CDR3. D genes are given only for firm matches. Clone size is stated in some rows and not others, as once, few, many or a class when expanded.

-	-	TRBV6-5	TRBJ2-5	CASRAGRDNSETQYF	TGTGCCAGCAGGGCGGGACGGGATAACTCAGAGACCCAGTACTTC
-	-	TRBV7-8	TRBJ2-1	CASSPQGVRTYNEQFF	TGTGCCAGCAGCCCCCAAGGGGTAAGAACCTACAATGAGCAGTTCTTC
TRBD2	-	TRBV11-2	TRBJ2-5	CASSLGVSGVQETQYF	TGTGCCAGCAGCTTAGGTGTTAGCGGGGTTCAAGAGACCCAGTACTTC
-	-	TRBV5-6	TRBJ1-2	CASSPSGYDGYTF	TGTGCCAGCAGCCCCTCCGGGTATGATGGCTACACCTTC
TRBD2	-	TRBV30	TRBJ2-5	CAWSSGGRETQYF	TGTGCCTGGAGTAGCGGGGGACGGGAGACCCAGTACTTC
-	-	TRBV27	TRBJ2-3	CASSPRGVFYTDTQYF	TGTGCCAGCAGTCCCCGGGGAGTTTTTTACACAGATACGCAGTATTTT
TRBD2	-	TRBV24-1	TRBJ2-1	CATASSSGDHNEQFF	TGTGCCACCGCCAGCTCCAGCGGGGACCACAATGAGCAGTTCTTC
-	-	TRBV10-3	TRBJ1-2	CAIRGDGERGYTF	TGTGCCATCAGGGGCGACGGGGAGCGTGGCTACACCTTC
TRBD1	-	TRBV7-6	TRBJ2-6	CASSLGTGISSGANVLTF	TGTGCCAGCAGCTTGGGGACAGGAATTAGCTCTGGGGCCAACGTCCTGACTTTC
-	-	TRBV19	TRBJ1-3	CASSIALRGPDTIYF	TGTGCCAGTAGTATAGCCCTCAGAGGCCCGGACACCATATATTTT
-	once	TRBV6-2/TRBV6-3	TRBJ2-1	CASSYSVYRNEQFF	TGTGCCAGCAGTTACTCAGTCTACCGCAATGAGCAGTTCTTC
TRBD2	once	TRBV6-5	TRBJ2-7	CASSTTSGSSYEQYF	TGTGCCAGCAGCACGACTAGCGGGAGTTCCTACGAGCAGTACTTC
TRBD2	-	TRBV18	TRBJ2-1	CASSLTRLAGAPGAYNEQFF	TGTGCCAGCTCACTGACCAGACTAGCGGGAGCACCGGGTGCCTACAATGAGCAGTTCTTC
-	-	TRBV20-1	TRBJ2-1	CSARYGEQFF	TGCAGTGCTAGATACGGTGAGCAGTTCTTC
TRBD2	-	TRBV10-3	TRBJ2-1	CAISESFRTSGTNEQFF	TGTGCCATCAGTGAGTCTTTTCGGACTAGCGGGACAAATGAGCAGTTCTTC
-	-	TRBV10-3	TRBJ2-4	CAISDSGTKNIQYF	TGTGCCATCAGTGATTCCGGGACCAAAAACATTCAGTACTTC
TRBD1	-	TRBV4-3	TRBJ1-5	CASSQDPTGSGQPQHF	TGCGCCAGCAGCCAAGACCCGACAGGGTCGGGTCAGCCCCAGCATTTT
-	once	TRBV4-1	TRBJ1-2	CASSQTVRFPKPNYGYTF	TGCGCCAGCAGCCAAACCGTGCGCTTCCCGAAACCTAACTATGGCTACACCTTC
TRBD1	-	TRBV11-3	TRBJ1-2	CASSLLPTGIGPNGYTF	TGTGCCAGCAGCTTATTGCCGACAGGGATTGGCCCGAATGGCTACACCTTC
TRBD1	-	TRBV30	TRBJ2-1	CAWNPGTGSYNEQFF	TGTGCCTGGAACCCCGGGACAGGCTCCTACAATGAGCAGTTCTTC
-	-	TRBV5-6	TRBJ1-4	CASSLGGEKLFF	TGTGCCAGCAGCTTGGGAGGTGAAAAACTGTTTTTT
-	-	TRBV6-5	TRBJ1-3	CASSSRVSGNTIYF	TGTGCCAGCAGTTCCAGGGTTTCTGGAAACACCATATATTTT
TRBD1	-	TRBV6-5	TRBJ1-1	CASSLWTGEGTEAFF	TGTGCCAGCAGTCTATGGACAGGGGAGGGCACTGAAGCTTTCTTT
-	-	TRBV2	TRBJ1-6	CASITHKRDNSPLHF	TGTGCCAGCATTACGCATAAACGGGATAATTCACCCCTCCACTTT
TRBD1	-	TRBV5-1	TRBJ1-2	CASSLQGAYGYTF	TGCGCCAGCAGCCTGCAGGGGGCATATGGCTACACCTTC
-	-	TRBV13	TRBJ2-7	CASSLGGHVYEQYF	TGTGCCAGCAGCTTAGGTGGACACGTCTACGAGCAGTACTTC
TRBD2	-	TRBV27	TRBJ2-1	CASNSERGLAGGRSYNEQFF	TGTGCCAGCAATTCTGAACGGGGACTAGCGGGGGGGCGCTCCTACAATGAGCAGTTCTTC
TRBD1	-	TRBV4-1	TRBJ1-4	CASSQFGQGGTNEKLFF	TGCGCCAGCAGCCAATTTGGACAGGGCGGAACTAATGAAAAACTGTTTTTT
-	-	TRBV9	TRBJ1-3	CASSADSGNTIYF	TGTGCCAGCAGCGCCGACAGTGGAAACACCATATATTTT
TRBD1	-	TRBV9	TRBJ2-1	CASSVQGVEQFF	TGTGCCAGCAGCGTCCAGGGGGTGGAGCAGTTCTTC
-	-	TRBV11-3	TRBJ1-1	CASSPPRSGFNTEAFF	TGTGCCAGCAGCCCCCCTCGCTCGGGTTTCAACACTGAAGCTTTCTTT